These 4 T cell receptor beta chains came from one sample sequenced in a study of OX40 agonist ivuxolimab in advanced cancers. TCRdb keeps only in-frame clones here, not all; method: immunoSEQ multiplex PCR. The sample records approximately 31,000 clones, around 90% being singletons. Sequencing used CD4+ or CD8+ T cells sorted from blood, obtained in a trial of the OX40 agonist ivuxolimab. The receptors derive from an adult with an advanced solid tumor such as melanoma, head and neck, liver or kidney cancer.

V and J are TRBV5-1 and TRBJ2-2; D is ambiguous. Germline V gives CDR1 SGHRS, CDR2 YFSETQ. This CDR3 spans 15 amino acids. V was pared by 4 bases and J by 1 base, with 11 bases between. CDR3 sequence: CASSPGGVNTGELFF. CDR3 coding DNA: TGCGCCAGCAGCCCGGGTGGGGTGAACACCGGGGAGCTGTTTTTT.

The V and J genes are TRBV6-6 and TRBJ2-7; no firm D call. V dropped 2 bases and J dropped 5 bases, with 10 bases sitting between them. CDR1 and CDR2 (germline): MNHNY, SVGAGI (reference sequence). The CDR3 sequence is 13 residues long. The CDR3 protein is CASSYIGGDEQYF. CDR3 DNA sequence: TGTGCCAGCAGTTACATCGGTGGGGACGAGCAGTACTTC.

The chain is built from TRBV27 and TRBJ1-2, with 8 bases identical to TRBD1. CDR1 and CDR2 (germline): MNHEY, SMNVEV (reference sequence). This CDR3 is built from 16 residues. V shed 4 bases, J shed 2 bases, and the junction held 9 bases outside the gene matches. The DNA of the CDR3 is TGTGCCAGCAGTTCTAGGACAGGGTCGGTAAACTATGGCTACACCTTC. It encodes CASSSRTGSVNYGYTF.

J is TRBJ2-1 and V is TRBV19; D unresolved. This CDR3 has 14 residues. V was shortened by 5 bases and J by 0 bases, with 8 bases between the two germline ends. The germline gives CDR1 LNHDA, CDR2 SQIVND (reference sequence). The CDR3 spells CASSARRSYNEQFF. As DNA, the CDR3 is TGTGCCAGTAGTGCTAGACGCTCCTACAATGAGCAGTTCTTC.